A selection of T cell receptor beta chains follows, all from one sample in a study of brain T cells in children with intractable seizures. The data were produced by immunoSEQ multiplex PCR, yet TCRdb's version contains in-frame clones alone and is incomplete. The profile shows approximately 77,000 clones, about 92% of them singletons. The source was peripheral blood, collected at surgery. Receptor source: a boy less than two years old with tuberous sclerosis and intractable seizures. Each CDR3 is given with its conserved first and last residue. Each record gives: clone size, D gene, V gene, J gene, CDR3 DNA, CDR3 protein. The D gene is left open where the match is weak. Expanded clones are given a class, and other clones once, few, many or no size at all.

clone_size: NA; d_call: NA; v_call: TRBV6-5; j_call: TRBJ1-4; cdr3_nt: TGTGCCAGCAGTCCCGACCGAGAGGGGTTTGAAAAACTGTTTTTT; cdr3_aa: CASSPDREGFEKLFF
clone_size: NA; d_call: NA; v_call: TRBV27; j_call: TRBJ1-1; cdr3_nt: TGTGCCAGCAGTTTATCATCTCGCGGGGAGAGTGAAGCTTTCTTT; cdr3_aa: CASSLSSRGESEAFF
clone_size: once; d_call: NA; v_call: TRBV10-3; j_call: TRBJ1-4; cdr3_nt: TGTGCCATCAGTGAGGCTAGGACAGTTTTTCATGAAAAACTGTTTTTT; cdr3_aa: CAISEARTVFHEKLFF
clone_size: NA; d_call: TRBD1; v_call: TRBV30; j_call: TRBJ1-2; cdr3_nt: TGTGCCTTACGACAGGGGGGGAACTATGGCTACACCTTC; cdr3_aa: CALRQGGNYGYTF
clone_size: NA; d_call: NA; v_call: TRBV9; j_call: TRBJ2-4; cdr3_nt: TGTGCCAGCAGCGTAGCACTAGCCAAAAACATTCAGTACTTC; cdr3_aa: CASSVALAKNIQYF
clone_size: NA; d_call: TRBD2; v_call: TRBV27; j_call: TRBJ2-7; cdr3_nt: TGTGCCAGCAGTAGAGAGACTAGCGGGTTCGAGCAGTACTTC; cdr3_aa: CASSRETSGFEQYF
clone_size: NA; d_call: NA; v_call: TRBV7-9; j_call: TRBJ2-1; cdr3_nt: TGTGCCAGCCGAGGGACAGAGCAGTTCTTC; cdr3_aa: CASRGTEQFF
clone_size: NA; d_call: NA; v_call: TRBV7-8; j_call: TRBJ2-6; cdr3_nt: TGTGCCAGCAGCTTAGCGGGCTCTGCCTCTGGGGCCAACGTCCTGACTTTC; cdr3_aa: CASSLAGSASGANVLTF
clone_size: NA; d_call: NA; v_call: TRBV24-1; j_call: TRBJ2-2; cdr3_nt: TGTGCCACCAGTGATCCCCGGGTGGACACCGGGGAGCTGTTTTTT; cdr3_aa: CATSDPRVDTGELFF
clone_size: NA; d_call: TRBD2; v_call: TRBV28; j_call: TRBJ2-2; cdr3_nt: TGTGCCAGCAGTTCCCCTAGCGGGGGTAACACCGGGGAGCTGTTTTTT; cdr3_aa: CASSSPSGGNTGELFF
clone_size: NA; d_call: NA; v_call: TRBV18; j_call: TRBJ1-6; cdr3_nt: TGTGCCAGCTCACCAGAAAGTTCACCCCTCCACTTT; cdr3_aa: CASSPESSPLHF
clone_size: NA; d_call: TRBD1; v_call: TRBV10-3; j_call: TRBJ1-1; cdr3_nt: TGTGCCATCAGTGAGAGGATCAGCCCGGGACAGGGAGTGAACACTGAAGCTTTCTTT; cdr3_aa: CAISERISPGQGVNTEAFF
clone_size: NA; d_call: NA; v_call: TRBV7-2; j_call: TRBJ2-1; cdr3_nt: TGTGCCAGCAGCTTCCCTCACGTAGTCCAGCAGTTCTTC; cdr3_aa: CASSFPHVVQQFF
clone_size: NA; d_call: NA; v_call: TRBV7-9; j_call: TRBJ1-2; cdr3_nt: TGTGCCAGCAGCAGAACATCTTCGGCTCATGGCTACACCTTC; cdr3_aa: CASSRTSSAHGYTF
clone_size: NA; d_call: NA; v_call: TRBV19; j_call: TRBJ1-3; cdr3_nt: TGTGCCAGTAGATGGGACGCAGGGTCTGGAAACACCATATATTTT; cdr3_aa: CASRWDAGSGNTIYF
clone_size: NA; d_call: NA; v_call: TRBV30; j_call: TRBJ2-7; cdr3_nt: TGTGCCTGTATGACAGCCTTCAACGAGCAGTACTTC; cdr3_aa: CACMTAFNEQYF
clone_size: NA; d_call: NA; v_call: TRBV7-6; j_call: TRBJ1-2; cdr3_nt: TGTGCCAGCAGCTTATATGGGACCGACAACTATGGCTACACCTTC; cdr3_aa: CASSLYGTDNYGYTF
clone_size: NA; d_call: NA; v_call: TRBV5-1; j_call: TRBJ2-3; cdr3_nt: TGCGCCAGCAGCTTGCAACAGGGAGATACGCAGTATTTT; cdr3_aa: CASSLQQGDTQYF
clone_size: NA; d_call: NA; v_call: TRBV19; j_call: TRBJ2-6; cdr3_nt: TGTGCCAGTAGTGTGGTCCGAGACCGGGCTAGGACTGGGGCCAACGTCCTGACTTTC; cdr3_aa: CASSVVRDRARTGANVLTF
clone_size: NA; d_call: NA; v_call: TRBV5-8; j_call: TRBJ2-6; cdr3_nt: TGTGCCAGCAGCTTCTCTCTGTCTGGGGCCAACGTCCTGACTTTC; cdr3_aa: CASSFSLSGANVLTF
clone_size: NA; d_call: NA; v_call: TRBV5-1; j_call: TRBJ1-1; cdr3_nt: TGCGCCAGCAGCTTGGCCGGCCAGGTCACTGAAGCTTTCTTT; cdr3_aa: CASSLAGQVTEAFF
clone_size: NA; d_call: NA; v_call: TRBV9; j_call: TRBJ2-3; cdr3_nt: TGTGCCAGCAGCGTAGTCCCAGATACGCAGTATTTT; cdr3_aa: CASSVVPDTQYF
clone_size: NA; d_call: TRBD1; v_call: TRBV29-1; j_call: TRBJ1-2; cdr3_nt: TGCAGCGTCCTTCAGGGGGGTGGCTACACCTTC; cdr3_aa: CSVLQGGGYTF
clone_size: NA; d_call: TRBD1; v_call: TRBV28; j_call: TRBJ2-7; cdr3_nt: TGTGCCAGCAGTTTAATCCAACGGGACAGCTACGAGCAGTACTTC; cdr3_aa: CASSLIQRDSYEQYF
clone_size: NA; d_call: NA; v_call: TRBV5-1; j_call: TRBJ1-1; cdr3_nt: TGCGCCAGCAGCTTGGTGGGGGGGGCCGACACTGAAGCTTTCTTT; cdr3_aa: CASSLVGGADTEAFF
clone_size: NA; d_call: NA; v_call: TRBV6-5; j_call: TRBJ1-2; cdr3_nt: TGTGCCAGCAGTTACTCCGGCCGAGCTAACTATGGCTACACCTTC; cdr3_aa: CASSYSGRANYGYTF
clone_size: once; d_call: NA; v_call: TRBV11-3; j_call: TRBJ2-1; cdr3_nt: TGTGCCAGCAGCTTAGTTTGGGACGCTGAGCAGTTCTTC; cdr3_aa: CASSLVWDAEQFF
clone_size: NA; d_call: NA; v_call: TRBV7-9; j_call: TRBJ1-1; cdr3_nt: TGTGCCAGCAGCTTAGGGGCGAACCTTGAAGCTTTCTTT; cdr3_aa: CASSLGANLEAFF
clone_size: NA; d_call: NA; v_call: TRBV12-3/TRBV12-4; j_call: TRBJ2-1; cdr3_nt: TGTGCCAGCAGTTCCTACAATGAGCAGTTCTTC; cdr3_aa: CASSSYNEQFF
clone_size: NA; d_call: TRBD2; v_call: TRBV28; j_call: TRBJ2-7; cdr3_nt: TGTGCCAGCAGTTTCTCGCTAGCGGGAGACGAGCAGTACTTC; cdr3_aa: CASSFSLAGDEQYF
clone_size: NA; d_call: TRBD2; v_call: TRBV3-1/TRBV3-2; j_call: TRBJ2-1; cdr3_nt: TGTGCCAGCAGCCCCCGATTAGCGGGAGCCTACAATGAGCAGTTCTTC; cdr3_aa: CASSPRLAGAYNEQFF
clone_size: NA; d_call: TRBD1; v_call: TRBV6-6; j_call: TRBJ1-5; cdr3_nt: TGTGCCAGCAGCCGACCGGACAGGGCTGAAGGCAATCAGCCCCAGCATTTT; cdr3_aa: CASSRPDRAEGNQPQHF
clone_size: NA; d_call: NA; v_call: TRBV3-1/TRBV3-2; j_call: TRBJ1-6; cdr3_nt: TGTGCCAGCAGCCTGTGGGAGGGCGGATATAATTCACCCCTCCACTTT; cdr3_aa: CASSLWEGGYNSPLHF
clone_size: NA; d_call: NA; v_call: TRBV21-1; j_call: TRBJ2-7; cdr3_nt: TGTGCCAGCAGCTCGCGAGGGACCGGGACAGGGGGCCACGAGCAGTACTTC; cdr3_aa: CASSSRGTGTGGHEQYF
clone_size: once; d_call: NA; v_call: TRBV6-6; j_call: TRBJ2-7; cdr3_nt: TGTGCCAGCAGAATAGGGGGAGTCTACGAGCAGTACTTC; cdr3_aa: CASRIGGVYEQYF